Listed below are T cell receptor beta chains from one sample, sequenced in a study of regulatory T cells in long-lasting Graves disease. A single record per CDR3 protein comes from TCRdb applying MiXCR to the multiplex PCR reads. Here the sample spans some 370,000 distinct CDR3 sequences, roughly 23% being singletons. The input for sequencing was peripheral blood mononuclear cells (PBMCs), taken when the disease was refractory, from a patient treated with antithyroid drugs. These receptors all come from a woman in her thirties or forties with Graves disease. Each CDR3 is given with its conserved first and last residue. The D gene is left open where the match is weak. Clone size is not always given. Where it is, it says once, few, many or a class for expanded clones.

clone_size	d_call	j_call	v_call	cdr3_nt	cdr3_aa
many	TRBD1	TRBJ1-4	TRBV6-1	TGTGCCAGCAGGGGGACAGGGAAGGGGACTAATGAAAAACTGTTTTTT	CASRGTGKGTNEKLFF
few	.	TRBJ2-7	TRBV14	TGTGCCAGCAGCCAAGATCTCGTCCAGGGCTCCTACGAGCAGTACTTC	CASSQDLVQGSYEQYF
many	TRBD1	TRBJ1-1	TRBV29-1	TGCAGCGTTGAAACAGGGGGCCTATCACCTGAAGCTTTCTTT	CSVETGGLSPEAFF
.	TRBD1	TRBJ2-7	TRBV19	TGTGCCAGTAGTATCTACAGGGGCCCTGCCTACGAGCAGTACTTC	CASSIYRGPAYEQYF
many	.	TRBJ1-2	TRBV28	TGTGCCAGCAGTCCCGGCGCGTCCTATGGCTACACCTTC	CASSPGASYGYTF
.	TRBD1	TRBJ1-3	TRBV5-5	TGTGCCAGCAGCCTATCCGGGACAGGGCCACAGAGTGCTGGAAACACCATATATTTT	CASSLSGTGPQSAGNTIYF
.	TRBD2	TRBJ2-7	TRBV15	TGTGCCACCAGCAGAGCGGGGGGTACGTACGAGCAGTACTTC	CATSRAGGTYEQYF
few	.	TRBJ2-6	TRBV6-2/TRBV6-3	TGTGCCAGCAGTTACTTTTCAAAGCGCTTCTCTGGGGCCAACGTCCTGACTTTC	CASSYFSKRFSGANVLTF
once	.	TRBJ1-1	TRBV30	TGTGCCTGGGGGCGGGGACTCATGAACACTGAAGCTTTCTTT	CAWGRGLMNTEAFF
many	TRBD2	TRBJ2-7	TRBV6-1	TGTGCCACGAGACTAGCGGGAGCCTACGAGCAGTACTTC	CATRLAGAYEQYF
.	.	TRBJ1-2	TRBV29-1	TGCAGCGTTGAACGTGGGGAGGATGGCTACACCTTC	CSVERGEDGYTF
few	TRBD1	TRBJ2-7	TRBV19	TGTGCCAGTAGTATCGGACAGGGAAACTCCTACGAGCAGTACTTC	CASSIGQGNSYEQYF
.	.	TRBJ2-7	TRBV5-1	TGCGCCAGCAGCTTAGGTTCGGCAGATCCTTACGAGCAGTACTTC	CASSLGSADPYEQYF
few	.	TRBJ2-7	TRBV5-1	TGCGCCAGCAGCTTGCGTCTGGGGTTCTACGAGCAGTACTTC	CASSLRLGFYEQYF
.	.	TRBJ2-5	TRBV16	TGTGCCAACAGCCAATCGGCGCAGGGCCAACTGGGGACCCAGTACTTC	CANSQSAQGQLGTQYF
many	.	TRBJ1-1	TRBV7-3	TGTGCCAGCAGCTTAGCGGGGAACACTGAAGCTTTCTTT	CASSLAGNTEAFF
.	TRBD2	TRBJ2-5	TRBV20-1	TGCAGTGCACCCCAGCGGGGGTTGCCGGAGACCCAGTACTTC	CSAPQRGLPETQYF
few	TRBD1	TRBJ2-2	TRBV29-1	TGCAGCGTGGGGACAGGGGAAACCGGGGAGCTGTTTTTT	CSVGTGETGELFF
many	.	TRBJ2-5	TRBV2	TGTGCCAGCAGGGGGGACGGCGCAGGGACCCAGTACTTC	CASRGDGAGTQYF
many	TRBD2	TRBJ2-2	TRBV28	TGTGCCAGCATTCCGGGACTAGCGGGACAGGAGAACACCGGGGAGCTGTTTTTT	CASIPGLAGQENTGELFF
.	TRBD2	TRBJ2-7	TRBV28	TGTGCCAGCAGTTCGGGGGGACTAGCGGTGCCGCTCCGGCCTAATTACGAGCAGTACTTC	CASSSGGLAVPLRPNYEQYF
many	.	TRBJ2-5	TRBV24-1	TGTGCCACCAGTCGGGACTCGGGGACCCAGTACTTC	CATSRDSGTQYF
few	.	TRBJ2-7	TRBV5-1	TGCGCCAGCAGTCCAGTCGCGGCGGGGAAGGGGGAGCAGTACTTC	CASSPVAAGKGEQYF
many	.	TRBJ2-2	TRBV10-3	TGTGCCATCAGTGATCCGACAGGCCGGGTCACCGGGGAGCTGTTTTTT	CAISDPTGRVTGELFF
.	.	TRBJ2-3	TRBV29-1	TGCAGCGTTGAAGATCTCTACGTACACCTTGGAGATACGCAGTATTTT	CSVEDLYVHLGDTQYF
.	.	TRBJ2-1	TRBV7-9	TGTGCCAGCAGCTTAGACGTTAGCCCGGAGCAGTTCTTC	CASSLDVSPEQFF
many	.	TRBJ2-1	TRBV12-5	TGTGCTAGTAGGGCTGATTACTACAATGAGCAGTTCTTC	CASRADYYNEQFF